Following are 3 T cell receptor beta chains from one sample sequenced in a study of cytomegalovirus exposure and HLA in healthy donors. The PCR ran on 60 Vbeta and 13 Jbeta primers. Libraries were prepared by immunoSEQ multiplex PCR; TCRdb keeps only in-frame clonotypes and omits some of them. The sample lists about 140,000 clones; more than 65% were seen once. Sequenced input: PBMCs. Every receptor here comes from a woman aged 30 to 39 in good health and CMV-seronegative.

The chain carries TRBV21-1 and TRBJ2-7; the DNA was not used to check the table's D call, TRBD1. TRBV21-1 is a pseudogene. The CDR3 is 14 residues long. This CDR3 reads CASRILDSPYEQYV. CDR3 nucleotide sequence: TGTGCCAGCAGGATACTTGACAGCCCCTACGAGCAGTACGTC.

The V gene is TRBV6-5, the J gene TRBJ2-1; 9 nucleotides line up with TRBD1. Germline CDR1 is MNHEY and CDR2 is SVGAGI. This CDR3 comprises 13 residues. Losses at the gene ends were 8 bases for V and 13 bases for J; bases not matched to a gene: 12. In nucleotides, the CDR3 is TGTGCCAGCCTCGGACAGGGGCGCGACGGACAGTTCTTC. Protein sequence: CASLGQGRDGQFF.

The gene calls are TRBV11-2 and TRBJ2-5; 12 nucleotides agree with TRBD2. The V segment lost 1 base and the J segment 4 bases; nucleotides outside the gene matches: 4. This CDR3 spans 16 amino acids. The germline CDR1 and CDR2 sequences are SGHAT and FQNNGV. In DNA, the CDR3 is TGTGCCAGCAGCTTAGGGCTAGCGGGAGGGGCAGAGACCCAGTACTTC. Encoded protein: CASSLGLAGGAETQYF.